This T cell receptor beta chain was recovered during a study of cytomegalovirus exposure and HLA in healthy donors. Across the whole study: In terms of ancestry, the Caucasian-associated cluster contained roughly 81% of the approximately 400 genotyped donors.

The CDR3 has 13 residues. V lost 3 bases, J lost 6 bases, and 9 bases lay in between. Germline lookup yields CDR1 LNHDA and CDR2 SQIVND (reference sequence). Overall study results and limits: Later work showed greater clonal expansion in HLA-associated TCR beta chains than in equally common others. In a later analysis, V- and J-gene trimming of beta chains associated with a DCLRE1C missense variant, replicated independently. Most CMV-associated TCR beta chains were later found to appear HLA-restricted.

PCR involved 60 Vbeta and 13 Jbeta primers. TCRdb keeps only in-frame clones here, not all; method: immunoSEQ multiplex PCR. Here the sample spans 90,000 to 100,000 clones, roughly 80% being singletons. Comments on this clone: Its antigen remains unidentified.

The chain has TRBV19 and TRBJ1-5, with no clear D. Sequencing was performed on PBMCs. This TCR was sampled from a female donor in good health and CMV-seronegative. The CDR3 reads CASSIETIQPQHF. The DNA of the CDR3 is TGTGCCAGTAGTATCGAGACAATTCAGCCCCAGCATTTT.